Below, 17 T cell receptor beta chains from the same sample are listed, as sequenced in a study of STAT3 mutations in large granular lymphocyte leukemia. Antigens of these TCRs are unknown. The method was immunoSEQ multiplex PCR; TCRdb's version includes in-frame clones alone and lacks a portion of them. The sample has about 12,000 clones, about 75% seen once; the top ten hold about 50%. Overall study results and limits: Every T-LGLL patient had at least one immunodominant TCRbeta clonotype.

The material sequenced was peripheral blood mononuclear cells. These receptors all come from a man between 60 and 70 years old with T-cell large granular lymphocyte leukemia. Some clones in this sample may be carry-over from other donors' samples.

The chain has TRBV12-5 and TRBJ1-1; D unresolved. The CDR3 is 16 residues long. Looked up from germline, CDR1 is LGHNT and CDR2 is FRNRAP. Trimming took 6 bases from V and 1 from J, leaving 18 bases between them. CDR3 bases: TGTGCTAGTGGCTACCCTTTTGGGGAATCGAACACTGAAGCTTTCTTT. Protein sequence: CASGYPFGESNTEAFF.

The V and J genes are TRBV4-2 and TRBJ2-7, with 10 bases aligning to TRBD2. The CDR3 is made up of 15 amino acids. Germline V CDR1 and CDR2: LGHNA, YNFKEQ. Unmatched junction bases numbered 8, after V lost 3 bases and J lost 6 bases. For the CDR3, the DNA is TGTGCCAGCAGCCAGCTAGCGGGAGTGATAGGCGAGCAGTACTTC. It yields the protein CASSQLAGVIGEQYF.

The chain links TRBV9 to TRBJ2-3; tentative D call: TRBD2 (5 bases). The germline CDR1 and CDR2 sequences are SGDLS and YYNGEE. Between the trimmed V and J ends, which lost 0 bases and 4 bases, there was a span of 6 bases. This CDR3 is 13 amino acids long. The CDR3 is CASSVVEADTQYF. The CDR3 coding sequence is TGTGCCAGCAGCGTAGTGGAGGCAGATACGCAGTATTTT.

V gene TRBV5-1 combines with J gene TRBJ2-1; D not certain. Per germline, CDR1 SGHRS and CDR2 YFSETQ. The CDR3 contains 15 residues. V lost 0 bases to trimming and J lost 4 bases, with 11 bases between them. CDR3 nucleotides: TGCGCCAGCAGCTTGGAAGGAGACACTTACAATGAGCAGTTCTTC. Protein: CASSLEGDTYNEQFF.

V is TRBV7-9 and J is TRBJ1-2, with D uncertain. Per germline, CDR1 SEHNR and CDR2 FQNEAQ (reference sequence). The V gene lost 2 bases and the J gene lost 8 bases, with 6 bases spanning the gap. The CDR3 contains 11 residues. Here the CDR3 DNA reads TGTGCCAGCAGCTTAAATGAAGGCTACACCTTC. This codes for CASSLNEGYTF. The whole variable domain, remainder taken from reference TRBV7-9 and TRBJ1-2, is DTGVSQNPRHKITKRGQNVTFRCDPISEHNRLYWYRQTLGQGPEFLTYFQNEAQLEKSRLLSDRFSAERPKGSFSTLEIQRTEQGDSAMYLCASSLNEGYTFGSGTRLTVV.

The rearrangement uses TRBV5-1 and TRBJ1-2, with D possibly matching TRBD1 (5 bases). The CDR3 has 15 residues. Trimming removed 0 bases at V and 0 bases at J, with 9 bases between. From germline, CDR1 is SGHRS and CDR2 YFSETQ. CDR3 loop: CASSLERGTNYGYTF. Here the CDR3 DNA reads TGCGCCAGCAGCTTGGAACGGGGGACTAACTATGGCTACACCTTC.

The chain recombines TRBV7-9 with TRBJ1-3; maybe TRBD1 (5 bases). The CDR3 is 13 residues long. V lost 5 bases and J 8 bases, leaving 13 bases between the germline ends. The germline V gene has CDR1 SEHNR and CDR2 FQNEAQ (reference sequence). CDR3 amino acids: CASSPRGPDTIYF. Written as DNA, the CDR3 is TGTGCCAGCAGCCCCCGGGGCCCGGACACCATATATTTT.

Here the CDR3 reads CASSLGSSTDTQYF. CDR3 bases: TGCGCCAGCAGCTTAGGTAGCAGCACAGATACGCAGTATTTT. This rearrangement joins TRBV5-1 to TRBJ2-3, with D unresolved. The V gene's germline CDR1 is SGHRS and CDR2 YFSETQ. This CDR3 is built from 14 residues. The V gene lost 2 bases and the J gene lost 0 bases, with 7 bases spanning the gap.

The chain uses TRBV29-1 and TRBJ1-4; D call uncertain. The CDR3 totals 13 residues. Germline V gene data show CDR1 as SQVTM and CDR2 as ANQGSEA. Trimming pared 6 bases from V and 8 bases from J, leaving 16 bases between. The CDR3 sequence is CSVTAGFGEKLFF. The CDR3 nucleotides are TGCAGCGTGACCGCGGGGTTCGGGGAAAAACTGTTTTTT.

This chain connects TRBV18 to TRBJ2-1, with a tentative D call TRBD1 (6 bases). V was pared by 1 base and J by 4 bases, with 26 bases between. This CDR3 is 20 amino acids long. CDR1 and CDR2 from the germline V gene are KGHSH and LQKENI. CDR3 DNA sequence: TGTGCCAGCTCACCACAGTCAGGGGACCCCAGAGCGACCAGGTACAATGAGCAGTTCTTC. It specifies CASSPQSGDPRATRYNEQFF.

This clone came up once. The gene calls are TRBV7-8 and TRBJ2-1, with 12 positions matching TRBD2. The CDR3 contains 15 residues. The J segment lost 5 bases and the V segment lost 4 bases, leaving 3 bases of the junction unmatched. Germline CDR1 and CDR2: SGHVS and FQNEAQ. CDR3 coding DNA: TGTGCCAGCAGCTCCCTAGCGGGGGGGAACAATGAGCAGTTCTTC. Protein sequence: CASSSLAGGNNEQFF.

The V call is TRBV27, the J call TRBJ2-7, with a weak D call TRBD2 (6 bases). V was cut by 5 bases and J by 0 bases, with 11 bases left in between. The CDR3 is made up of 14 amino acids. Germline-derived CDR1 and CDR2 are MNHEY and SMNVEV (reference sequence). The CDR3 spells CASSPIADSYEQYF. CDR3 coding DNA: TGTGCCAGCAGTCCTATAGCGGACTCCTACGAGCAGTACTTC.

This chain links TRBV7-9 with TRBJ1-4; D is possibly TRBD1 (6 bases). The germline V gene encodes CDR1 SEHNR and CDR2 FQNEAQ (reference sequence). The germline V and J ends were trimmed by 5 bases and 4 bases, with 11 bases remaining between them. This CDR3 spans 14 amino acids. The DNA for the CDR3 is TGTGCCAGCAGCCTTGGACAGCTTAATGAAAAACTGTTTTTT. Encoded protein: CASSLGQLNEKLFF. Together with reference TRBV7-9 and TRBJ1-4, the CDR3 gives the full variable domain: DTGVSQNPRHKITKRGQNVTFRCDPISEHNRLYWYRQTLGQGPEFLTYFQNEAQLEKSRLLSDRFSAERPKGSFSTLEIQRTEQGDSAMYLCASSLGQLNEKLFFGSGTQLSVL.

In nucleotides, the CDR3 is TGTGCCAGCAGCGAGCCCCGGACTAGCGGACACTCCTACAATGAGCAGTTCTTC. Its protein is CASSEPRTSGHSYNEQFF. The chain has TRBV9 and TRBJ2-1; 10 bases fit TRBD2. The CDR3 is made up of 18 amino acids. Per the germline V gene, CDR1 is SGDLS and CDR2 is YYNGEE. J lost 0 bases, V lost 3 bases, and 9 bases had no gene match.

This clone was seen only once. The junction does not match germline at one end; this may be a read error. The chain is built from TRBV30 and TRBJ2-7, with D maybe TRBD2 (6 bases). This CDR3 region has 11 residues. The V gene's germline CDR1 is GTSNPN and CDR2 SVGIG (reference sequence). In nucleotides, the CDR3 is TGTGCCTGGAGTCATGGCGGGGACCCTTCCTTC. Its protein is CAWSHGGDPSF.

This chain joins TRBV29-1 and TRBJ2-1; 8 positions agree with TRBD2. Germline V gene lookup returns CDR1 SQVTM and CDR2 ANQGSEA. V was clipped by 3 bases and J by 4 bases; unmatched bases: 5. There are 14 residues in the CDR3. Here the CDR3 reads CSVDYSGAYNEQFF. In DNA form, the CDR3 reads TGCAGCGTTGATTATAGCGGGGCGTACAATGAGCAGTTCTTC.

This clone is a singleton in its sample. The gene calls are TRBV5-4 and TRBJ2-7; the match to TRBD2 covers 11 bases. V lost 4 bases to trimming and J lost 1 base; unmatched junction nucleotides: 4. The CDR3 spans 15 residues. CDR1 is SGHNT, CDR2 YYREEE, per germline (reference sequence). The CDR3 region has the DNA TGTGCCAGCAGCGACCGACTAGCGGGGTCCTACGAGCAGTACTTC. Its translation is CASSDRLAGSYEQYF. Using reference TRBV5-4 and TRBJ2-7 for the parts outside the CDR3, the full variable domain is ETGVTQSPTHLIKTRGQQVTLRCSSQSGHNTVSWYQQALGQGPQFIFQYYREEENGRGNFPPRFSGLQFPNYSSELNVNALELDDSALYLCASSDRLAGSYEQYFGPGTRLTVT.